This TCR beta chain originates from a study of cytomegalovirus exposure and HLA in healthy donors (dated 2017 in TCRdb). Regarding the research as a whole: According to a later analysis, the 120 validation repertoires were produced on the same platform as the roughly 600 repertoires of the first cohort. The study combined high-throughput TCR immunosequencing, statistical association of individual TCRs with disease status, and machine learning to predict cytomegalovirus infection status. Along with the approximately 650-subject first cohort, a separate validation cohort of about 110 different subjects was used. The study aimed to test whether cataloging public T cell receptors could reveal signatures of past pathogen exposure. Summary of the overall study and its limitations: The validation cohort had no HLA typing available for a later analysis, so co-occurrence within that cohort was assessed over all 120 or so repertoires. Three of the identified cytomegalovirus-associated TCR beta chains were confirmed in vitro to be specific for cytomegalovirus antigens. In the study, approximately 160 TCR beta chains were listed as associated with cytomegalovirus. A later analysis found that TCRs clustered in the first cohort also tended to co-occur in the roughly 120 validation repertoires, with 94% of cluster scores above 0. According to the authors, the approach could potentially be generalized to other disease states and immunological phenotypes. Cytomegalovirus status was reported to be diagnosed by the classifier with high specificity and sensitivity in both the original and validation cohorts. Most TCR sequences were observed very rarely across donors, whereas some public TCRs were present in many individuals.

To note about this clone: The specificity of this receptor is unknown. Base-call qualities are not available, and no considerably larger clone is one nucleotide away.

Library construction relied on the immunoSEQ multiplex PCR assay. For the original study's pipeline: A statistical classification framework was developed to diagnose cytomegalovirus status using the catalog of TCR beta chain sequences. The source is immuneACCESS, and TCRdb retained only in-frame sequences with V and J called. Part of the clones is not carried over; for the studies checked, unresolved V genes explain less than half of this, and the remainder is unexplained. For V, J and clone size, that table is used; D and trimming come from the DNA. Across this sample there are roughly 230,000 clones, with less than 95% seen only once. The top ten clonotypes cover 3.1% of the sample. The CDR3 runs 12 residues from the cysteine to the phenylalanine. Of the read, only the CDR3 DNA is kept; its 36 bases are in frame from base 1. V was cut back by 4 bases and J by 6 bases, leaving a gap of 8 bases between them. Via the germline V gene, CDR1 is LGHNA and CDR2 YSLEER.

Separate from the roughly 650-subject first cohort, the validation cohort of roughly 120 subjects was the group to which the donors belonged. The sequencing input was PBMCs. The chain is made from TRBV4-3 and TRBJ2-3, and possibly TRBD2, on 5 matching bases. The clonotype was recovered from a woman between 25 and 40 years old in good health and CMV-seronegative. The base sequence is TGCGCCAGCAGCCCTCGCGGGGATACGCAGTATTTT. It is translated as CASSPRGDTQYF.